This T cell receptor beta chain was identified during a study of T-cell memory formation after mild COVID-19. Points from the study as a whole: Proof of SARS-CoV-2 specificity was absent for the second-wave clones that crested on day 37. Clones shrinking between day 15 and 85 showed a balanced CD4/CD8 split, and those that grew later tilted toward CD4+.

5'RACE primed at constant segments yielded TCR alpha and TCR beta cDNA libraries bearing sample barcodes and UMIs. Each CDR3 protein is one row after TCRdb ran MiXCR on the 5' RACE reads. The sample shows hundreds of thousands of distinct CDR3 sequences, roughly 23% of them seen only once. Of note for this clonotype: Antigen unknown.

The clonotype comes from an adult woman who had mild COVID-19 (a few samples of this study predate the infection). Cell type and time point are not known. Material: PBMCs or a T cell subset sorted from them (not recorded which).

The DNA for the CDR3 is TGTGCCTGGAGGGCCGATACGCACTCCTACGAGCAGTACTTC. It translates to CAWRADTHSYEQYF. The chain combines TRBV30 with TRBJ2-7; D uncertain. Trimming shortened V by 3 bases and J by 0 bases, and 12 bases separated the two germline ends. In germline, CDR1 is GTSNPN, CDR2 SVGIG (reference sequence). This CDR3 has 14 residues.